This record concerns one TCR beta chain sequence. The germline gives CDR1 SNHLY, CDR2 FYNNEI. The CDR3 consists of 19 residues. The ends were cut back, 2 bases at V and 10 bases at J, with 27 bases in the middle. TCRdb recomputed calls from the 5' RACE reads with MiXCR, one row per CDR3 protein. Here the sample spans 350,000 to 450,000 distinct CDR3 sequences, under 7.5% being singletons. The entry originates in a study of T cells after yellow fever vaccination. The specimen was PBMCs, collected 5 days after the yellow fever booster vaccination. This receptor was identified in a man aged 25 to 45 who received the YFV17D yellow fever vaccine. The V and J genes are TRBV2 and TRBJ1-6; tentative D call: TRBD1 (5 bases). This CDR3 is CASSEFPPRQTGRGSPLHF. The CDR3 coding sequence is TGTGCCAGCAGTGAATTCCCCCCGCGGCAAACAGGCCGAGGGTCACCCCTCCACTTT. Using reference TRBV2 and TRBJ1-6 for the parts outside the CDR3, the full variable domain is EPEVTQTPSHQVTQMGQEVILRCVPISNHLYFYWYRQILGQKVEFLVSFYNNEISEKSEIFDDQFSVERPDGSNFTLKIRSTKLEDSAMYFCASSEFPPRQTGRGSPLHFGNGTRLTVT.